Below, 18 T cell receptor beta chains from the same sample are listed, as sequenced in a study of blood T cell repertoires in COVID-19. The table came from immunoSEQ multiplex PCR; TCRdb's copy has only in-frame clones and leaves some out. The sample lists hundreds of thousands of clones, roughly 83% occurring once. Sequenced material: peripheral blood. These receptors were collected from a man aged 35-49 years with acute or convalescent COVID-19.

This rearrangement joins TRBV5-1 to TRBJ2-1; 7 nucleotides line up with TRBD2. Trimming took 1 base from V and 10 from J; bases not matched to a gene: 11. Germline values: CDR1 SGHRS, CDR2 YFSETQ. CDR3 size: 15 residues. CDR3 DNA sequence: TGCGCCAGCAGCTTGTCGGACGCGGGAGTCCTCGAGCAGTTCTTC. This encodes CASSLSDAGVLEQFF.

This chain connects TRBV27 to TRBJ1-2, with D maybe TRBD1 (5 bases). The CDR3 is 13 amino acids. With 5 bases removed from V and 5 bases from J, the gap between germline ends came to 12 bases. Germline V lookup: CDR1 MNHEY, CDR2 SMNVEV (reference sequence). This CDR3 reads CASSTHPGYGYTF. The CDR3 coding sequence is TGTGCCAGCAGTACCCACCCAGGGTATGGCTACACCTTC.

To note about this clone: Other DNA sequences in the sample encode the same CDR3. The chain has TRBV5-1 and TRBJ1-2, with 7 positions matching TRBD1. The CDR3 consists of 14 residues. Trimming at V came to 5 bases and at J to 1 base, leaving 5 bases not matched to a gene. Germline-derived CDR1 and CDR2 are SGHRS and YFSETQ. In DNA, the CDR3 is TGCGCCAGCAGTCCCGGACAGGTTAACTATGGCTACACCTTC. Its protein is CASSPGQVNYGYTF.

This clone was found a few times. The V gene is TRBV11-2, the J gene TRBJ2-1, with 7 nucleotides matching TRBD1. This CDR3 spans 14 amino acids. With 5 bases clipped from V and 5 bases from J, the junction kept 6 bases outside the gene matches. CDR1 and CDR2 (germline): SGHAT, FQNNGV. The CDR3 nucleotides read TGTGCCAGCAGCGGGACAGCGCTTCACAATGAGCAGTTCTTC. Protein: CASSGTALHNEQFF.

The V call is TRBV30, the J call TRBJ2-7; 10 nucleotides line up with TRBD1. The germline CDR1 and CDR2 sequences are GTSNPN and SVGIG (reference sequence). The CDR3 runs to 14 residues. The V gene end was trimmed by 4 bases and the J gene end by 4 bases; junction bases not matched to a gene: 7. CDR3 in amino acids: CAWNKGQGEYEQYF. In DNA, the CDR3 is TGTGCCTGGAATAAAGGACAGGGGGAATACGAGCAGTACTTC.

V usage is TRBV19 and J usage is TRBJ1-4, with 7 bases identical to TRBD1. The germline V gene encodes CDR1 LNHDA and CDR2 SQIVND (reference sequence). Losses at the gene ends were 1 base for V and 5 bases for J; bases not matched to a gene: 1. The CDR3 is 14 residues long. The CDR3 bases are TGTGCCAGTAGTATAGGGGACAGCAATGAAAAACTGTTTTTT. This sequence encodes CASSIGDSNEKLFF.

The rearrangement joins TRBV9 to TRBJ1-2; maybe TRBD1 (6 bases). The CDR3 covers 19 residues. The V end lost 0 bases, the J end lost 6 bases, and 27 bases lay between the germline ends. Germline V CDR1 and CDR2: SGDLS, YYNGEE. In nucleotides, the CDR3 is TGTGCCAGCAGCGTAGCTACGGGGCTTGTGGGTCAGGGGTATCATGGCTACACCTTC. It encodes CASSVATGLVGQGYHGYTF.

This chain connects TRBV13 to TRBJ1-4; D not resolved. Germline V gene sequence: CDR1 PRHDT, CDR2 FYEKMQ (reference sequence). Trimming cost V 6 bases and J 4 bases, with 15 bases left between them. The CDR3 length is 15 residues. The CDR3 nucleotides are TGTGCCAGCAGATCCTACGAAACGGGTAATGAAAAACTGTTTTTT. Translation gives CASRSYETGNEKLFF.

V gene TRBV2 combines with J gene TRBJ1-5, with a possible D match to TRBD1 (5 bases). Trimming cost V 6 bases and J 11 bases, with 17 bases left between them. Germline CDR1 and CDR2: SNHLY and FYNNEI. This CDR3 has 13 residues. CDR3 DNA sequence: TGTGCCAGCAGCCTTGGGGGGGTTCCTTCCCAGCATTTT. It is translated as CASSLGGVPSQHF.

Here the CDR3 reads CASSLEPAHGEKLFF. The DNA for the CDR3 is TGTGCCAGCAGCTTAGAGCCGGCCCACGGGGAAAAACTGTTTTTT. V usage is TRBV7-6 and J usage is TRBJ1-4; D is undetermined. Per the germline V gene, CDR1 is SGHVS and CDR2 is FNYEAQ. The CDR3 spans 15 residues. V was trimmed by 1 base and J by 8 bases, leaving 14 bases between them.

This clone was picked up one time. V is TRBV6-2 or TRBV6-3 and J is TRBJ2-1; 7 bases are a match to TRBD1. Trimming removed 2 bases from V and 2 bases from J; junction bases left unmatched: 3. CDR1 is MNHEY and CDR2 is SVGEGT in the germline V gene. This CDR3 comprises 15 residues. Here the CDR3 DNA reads TGTGCCAGCAGTTACGGGCAGGGGGCCTACAATGAGCAGTTCTTC. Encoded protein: CASSYGQGAYNEQFF.

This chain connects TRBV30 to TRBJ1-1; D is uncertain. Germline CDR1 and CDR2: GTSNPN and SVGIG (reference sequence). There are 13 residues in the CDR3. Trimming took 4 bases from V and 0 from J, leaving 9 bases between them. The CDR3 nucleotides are TGTGCCTGGAACACGGGTGTGAACACTGAAGCTTTCTTT. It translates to CAWNTGVNTEAFF.

CDR3 region: CASSYDRDLTDTQYF. CDR3 DNA sequence: TGTGCCAGCAGCTATGACAGGGACCTCACAGATACGCAGTATTTT. The chain employs TRBV6-5 and TRBJ2-3, with 7 bases identical to TRBD1. V dropped 6 bases and J dropped 2; count of bases not matched to a gene: 8. The germline V gene encodes CDR1 MNHEY and CDR2 SVGAGI. The CDR3 sequence is 15 residues long.

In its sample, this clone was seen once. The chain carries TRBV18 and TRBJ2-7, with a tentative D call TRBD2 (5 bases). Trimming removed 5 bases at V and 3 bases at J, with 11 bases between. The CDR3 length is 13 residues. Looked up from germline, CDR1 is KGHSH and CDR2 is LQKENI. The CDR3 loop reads CASSDLRDYEQYF. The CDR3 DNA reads TGTGCCAGCTCAGATTTGAGGGACTACGAGCAGTACTTC.

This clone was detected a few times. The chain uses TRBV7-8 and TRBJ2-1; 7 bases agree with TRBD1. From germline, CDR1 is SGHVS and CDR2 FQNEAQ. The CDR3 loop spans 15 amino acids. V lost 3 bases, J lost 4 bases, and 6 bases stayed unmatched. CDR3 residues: CASSFIGGYYNEQFF. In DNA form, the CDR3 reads TGTGCCAGCAGCTTTATAGGGGGCTATTACAATGAGCAGTTCTTC.

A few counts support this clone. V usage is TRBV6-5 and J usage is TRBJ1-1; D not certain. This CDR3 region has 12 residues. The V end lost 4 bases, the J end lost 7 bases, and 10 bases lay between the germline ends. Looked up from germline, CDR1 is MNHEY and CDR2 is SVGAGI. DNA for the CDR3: TGTGCCAGCAGTTCCGGGTCATTTGAAGCTTTCTTT. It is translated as CASSSGSFEAFF.

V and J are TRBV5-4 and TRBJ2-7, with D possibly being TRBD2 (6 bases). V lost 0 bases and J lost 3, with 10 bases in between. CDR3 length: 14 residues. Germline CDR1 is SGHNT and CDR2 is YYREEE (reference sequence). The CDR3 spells CASSLEGLNYEQYF. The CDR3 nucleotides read TGTGCCAGCAGCTTGGAGGGACTCAACTACGAGCAGTACTTC.

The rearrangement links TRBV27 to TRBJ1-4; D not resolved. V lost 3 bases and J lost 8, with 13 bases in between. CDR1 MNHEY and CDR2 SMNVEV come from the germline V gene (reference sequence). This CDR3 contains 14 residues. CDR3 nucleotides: TGTGCCAGCAGTTTGGCAGCCGCAGGCGAAAAACTGTTTTTT. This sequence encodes CASSLAAAGEKLFF.